These T cell receptor beta chains were read from a single sample in a study of identical twins. TCRdb analysed the 5' RACE reads with MiXCR anew, one entry per CDR3 protein. Of 500,000 to 700,000 distinct CDR3 sequences in the sample, 7% to 7.5% were seen once. This sample also appeared in a second study, on yellow fever vaccine responses in identical twins.

Sequenced material: PBMCs. These receptors originate from a woman aged 18-29 years in good health. Both conserved end residues are part of each CDR3.

J gene | V gene | CDR3 length | CDR3 protein
TRBJ2-1 | TRBV5-5 | 14 | CASSLWETDAGQFF
TRBJ2-3 | TRBV5-1 | 16 | CATAERLAGPTDTQYF
TRBJ2-3 | TRBV20-1 | 13 | CNMVQGSTDTQYF
TRBJ2-2 | TRBV27 | 14 | CASSLSRFAGELFF
TRBJ2-1 | TRBV27 | 15 | CASTTWGLAGNEQFF
TRBJ2-6 | TRBV10-3 | 14 | CAIEQGTGANVLTF
TRBJ2-2 | TRBV6-1 | 15 | CASSEGDSDTGELFF
TRBJ2-5 | TRBV11-3 | 14 | CASSYQQLQETQYF
TRBJ1-1 | TRBV13 | 20 | CASSLQGFRVPFEINTEAFF
TRBJ2-5 | TRBV7-9 | 16 | CASSLGPQGVQETQYF
TRBJ1-5 | TRBV18 | 14 | CASSPLKSNQPQHF
TRBJ2-3 | TRBV20-1 | 14 | CSASIAGVTDTQYF
TRBJ2-1 | TRBV2 | 14 | CASKQGWDGNEQFF
TRBJ2-7 | TRBV28 | 15 | CASSFLSFPAYEQYF
TRBJ2-7 | TRBV29-1 | 15 | CSARLAGGNSYEQYF
TRBJ1-4 | TRBV5-1 | 16 | CASSVGQGARSEKLFF
TRBJ2-7 | TRBV27 | 13 | CASSGGQIYEQYF
TRBJ2-5 | TRBV27 | 13 | CATTTEGEETQYF
TRBJ2-3 | TRBV5-1 | 15 | CASSFRGVDTDTQYF
TRBJ2-1 | TRBV5-1 | 17 | CASSLRTGTSGYNEQFF
TRBJ2-1 | TRBV6-1 | 15 | CALIRQDHSYNEQFF
TRBJ2-1 | TRBV7-2 | 15 | CASSLRKSVFNEQFF
TRBJ2-1 | TRBV6-5 | 14 | CASSYGVSYNEQFF
TRBJ2-7 | TRBV5-5 | 14 | CASSQKWTGDEQYF
TRBJ2-6 | TRBV20-1 | 16 | CSARDGRTSGANVLTF
TRBJ1-4 | TRBV20-1 | 14 | CSARTVPTNEKLFF
TRBJ2-2 | TRBV12-3/TRBV12-4 | 16 | CASSPDRGRLTGELFF
TRBJ2-1 | TRBV27 | 16 | CASSLSAGGTYNEQFF
TRBJ2-1 | TRBV5-1 | 16 | CASSLSTGSSYNEQFF
TRBJ2-5 | TRBV14 | 17 | CASSQVRGRVGGETQYF
TRBJ2-5 | TRBV12-3/TRBV12-4 | 14 | CASSPSSGQETQYF
TRBJ2-2 | TRBV24-1 | 14 | CATNERANTGELFF
TRBJ1-1 | TRBV6-5 | 12 | CASRSLRTEAFF
TRBJ2-7 | TRBV12-3/TRBV12-4 | 14 | CASSPGGPKSEQYF
TRBJ2-6 | TRBV12-3/TRBV12-4 | 14 | CASSFGGGANVLTF
TRBJ2-1 | TRBV4-1 | 17 | CASSQNSGTRGFNEQFF
TRBJ2-3 | TRBV5-1 | 17 | CASSFNRYGAGTDTQYF
TRBJ2-3 | TRBV6-5 | 18 | CASSYSMGGALTTDTQYF
TRBJ2-2 | TRBV6-5 | 14 | CASSYLQHTGELFF
TRBJ1-6 | TRBV4-1 | 16 | CASSQTGDRLDSPLHF
TRBJ2-1 | TRBV7-2 | 15 | CASSQPWTSSNEQFF
TRBJ1-1 | TRBV10-3 | 14 | CAISGKGKGTEAFF
TRBJ1-5 | TRBV7-9 | 17 | CASSLYSGTGGNQPQHF
TRBJ1-6 | TRBV5-1 | 14 | CASSLEAGNSPLHF
TRBJ2-7 | TRBV28 | 15 | CASSPTGLDSYEQYF
TRBJ2-7 | TRBV5-1 | 14 | CASATGTGVNEQYF
TRBJ2-3 | TRBV2 | 14 | CASSWQGRTDTQYF
TRBJ1-1 | TRBV5-1 | 13 | CASGQRMNTEAFF
TRBJ2-5 | TRBV10-2 | 12 | CASSSKQETQYF
TRBJ2-7 | TRBV6-1 | 15 | CASSHLGGLSYEQYF
TRBJ2-7 | TRBV12-3/TRBV12-4 | 18 | CTSSSSAPFSAPSYEQYF
TRBJ2-3 | TRBV20-1 | 13 | CSEVGENTDTQYF
TRBJ2-1 | TRBV12-3/TRBV12-4 | 13 | CASRPDRYNEQFF